Each of the 11 T cell receptor beta chains below was sequenced from the same sample in a study of T cells in Graves' hyperthyroidism and ophthalmopathy. Using RNA transcripts as the source, TCR beta CDR3 regions were amplified. HTBI primers drove first-round RT-PCR of the TCR CDR3. One entry per CDR3 protein results from TCRdb running MiXCR on the multiplex PCR reads. The sample lists around 190,000 distinct CDR3 sequences, about 18% seen once, with under 35% in the top ten. The sequencing sample was made of blood. These receptors all stem from a woman aged 45-60 years with Graves' hyperthyroidism.

This clonotype was picked up many times. The chain joins TRBV11-2 to TRBJ1-4, with no clear D. Trimming removed 1 base at V and 2 bases at J, with 8 bases between. Germline CDR1 reads SGHAT; CDR2 reads FQNNGV. The CDR3 is made up of 15 amino acids. Here the CDR3 reads CASSLGYGTNEKLFF. The DNA for the CDR3 is TGTGCCAGCAGCTTAGGATATGGGACTAATGAAAAACTGTTTTTT.

In its sample, this clonotype was seen a few times. The chain is built from TRBV11-2 and TRBJ2-1; D is unresolved. This CDR3 contains 14 residues. CDR1 is SGHAT, CDR2 FQNNGV, per germline. V lost 6 bases, J lost 4 bases, and 13 bases lay in between. The DNA of the CDR3 is TGTGCCAGCAGGGACCCGGGTTTGTACAATGAGCAGTTCTTC. It is translated as CASRDPGLYNEQFF.

This clonotype was recorded at least ten times. V gene TRBV7-9 combines with J gene TRBJ1-4; possible D gene TRBD1, 5 bases. Trimming took 2 bases from V and 8 from J, leaving 15 bases between them. Germline CDR1 and CDR2: SEHNR and FQNEAQ (reference sequence). There are 15 residues in the CDR3. This chain's CDR3 is CASSLQTGTGEKLFF. CDR3 sequence (DNA): TGTGCCAGCAGCTTACAAACCGGGACTGGAGAAAAACTGTTTTTT. The entire variable domain, with the rest obtained from reference TRBV7-9 and TRBJ1-4, is as follows: DTGVSQNPRHKITKRGQNVTFRCDPISEHNRLYWYRQTLGQGPEFLTYFQNEAQLEKSRLLSDRFSAERPKGSFSTLEIQRTEQGDSAMYLCASSLQTGTGEKLFFGSGTQLSVL.

The chain employs TRBV6-1 and TRBJ1-5; 7 bases are shared with TRBD1. Germline trimming cut 7 bases from V and 0 bases from J; bases unmatched to any gene: 12. CDR1 and CDR2 (germline): MNHNS, SASEGT. The length of the CDR3 is 17 residues. The CDR3 region has the DNA TGTGCCAGCACCGCCGGACAGGACGGATATAGCAATCAGCCCCAGCATTTT. Translated: CASTAGQDGYSNQPQHF.

Worth noting for this clonotype: This may come from a read error, since a much larger clone is one base off. V is TRBV6-4 and J is TRBJ1-5; TRBD1 is a possible D gene (6 bases). CDR1 MRHNA and CDR2 SNTAGT come from the germline V gene. V lost 5 bases and J 6 bases, leaving 23 bases between the germline ends. The CDR3 length is 17 residues. The CDR3 here is CASSRRPDKGGGQPQHF. CDR3 DNA sequence: TGTGCCAGCAGTAGGCGTCCGGACAAGGGGGGGGGTCAGCCCCAGCATTTT.

This clonotype has more than one count but fewer than ten. This chain uses TRBV7-2 with TRBJ2-7; D gene unclear. Germline assignment: CDR1 SGHTA and CDR2 FQGNSA. The V and J ends lost 7 bases and 0 bases respectively, with 7 bases between them. The CDR3 runs 12 residues. The CDR3 loop is CASTSLSYEQYF. The CDR3 DNA sequence: TGTGCCAGCACCTCCCTCTCCTACGAGCAGTACTTC.

This clonotype was seen repeatedly, ten times or more. CDR3 bases: TGTGCCAGCAGTTACTTGGGGGAAAACTCACCCCTCCACTTT. It yields the protein CASSYLGENSPLHF. This chain uses TRBV6-5 with TRBJ1-6; D is perhaps TRBD1 (5 bases). This CDR3 contains 14 residues. Germline CDR1 reads MNHEY; CDR2 reads SVGAGI. V was trimmed by 1 base and J by 10 bases, leaving 11 bases between them.

This clonotype turned up a few times. V and J are TRBV15 and TRBJ1-5; D unclear. V dropped 0 bases and J dropped 3 bases, with 15 bases sitting between them. Germline V gene lookup returns CDR1 LNHNV and CDR2 YYDKDF (reference sequence). This CDR3 spans 17 amino acids. The CDR3: CATSRDRVNGNNQPQHF. In DNA form, the CDR3 reads TGTGCCACCAGCAGAGATAGGGTGAATGGGAACAATCAGCCCCAGCATTTT.

There are many counts of this clonotype. The CDR3, as DNA: TGTGCCAGCAGCTACAGGGACTACACTGAAGCTTTCTTT. It is translated as CASSYRDYTEAFF. The rearrangement joins TRBV12-3 or TRBV12-4 to TRBJ1-1; D is perhaps TRBD1 (6 bases). V was shortened by 6 bases and J by 3 bases, with 11 bases between the two germline ends. The length of the CDR3 is 13 residues.

This chain links TRBV12-3 or TRBV12-4 with TRBJ1-1; D unresolved. V was pared by 7 bases and J by 4 bases, with 13 bases between. The CDR3 is 13 residues long. The CDR3 nucleotides are TGTGCCAGCAATTCGGGAGTACCCACTGAAGCTTTCTTT. It translates to CASNSGVPTEAFF.

This rearrangement joins TRBV28 to TRBJ2-7; 11 bases align to TRBD2. J lost 7 bases, V lost 6 bases, and 11 bases had no gene match. The CDR3 sequence is 15 residues long. Germline V CDR1 and CDR2: MDHEN, SYDVKM. The CDR3, as DNA: TGTGCCAGCAGCCCCCCTGGGCTAGCGGGAGGAGAGCAGTACTTC. It is translated as CASSPPGLAGGEQYF.